The entry that follows covers one T cell receptor beta chain sequence. This entry is derived from a study of PD-L1 blockade in urothelial cancer. About the research overall: Patients with male sex and bladder-origin urothelial cancer accounted for about 85% of the roughly 30 enrolled. From 0 to 3 prior chemotherapy regimens had been given to the patients. Median T cell yield per blood sample was 110,000 to 150,000 cells.

A spike-in of synthetic TCR analog templates was added to each PCR. The method was immunoSEQ multiplex PCR; TCRdb's version includes in-frame clones alone and lacks a portion of them. The sample shows roughly 74,000 clones, about nine tenths of them seen only once. From germline, CDR1 is ENHRY and CDR2 SYGVKD. Between the trimmed V and J ends, which lost 2 bases and 3 bases, there was a span of 16 bases. This CDR3 comprises 16 residues. The sequences come from PBMCs, collected around atezolizumab (anti-PD-L1) treatment. The origin of this receptor is a woman aged 65 to 85 with urothelial cancer. The J gene is TRBJ1-1, the V gene TRBV10-3; TRBD1 is a possible D gene (5 bases). The CDR3 sequence: CAISEGLWGRDTEAFF. The CDR3 bases are TGTGCCATCAGTGAGGGACTGTGGGGGAGGGACACTGAAGCTTTCTTT.